Listed below are T cell receptor beta chains from one sample, sequenced in a study of cytomegalovirus exposure and HLA in healthy donors. Sequencing used immunoSEQ multiplex PCR; TCRdb keeps in-frame clones, though not all of them. This sample has about 83,000 clones, with roughly 80% found just once. Sequencing was carried out using PBMCs. The receptors come from a woman aged 25 to 45 in good health and CMV-seronegative. Both conserved end residues are trimmed from each CDR3. Fields, in order: V gene, D gene, CDR3 protein. The D gene is left open where the match is weak.

V gene: TRBV11-2
D gene: .
CDR3 protein: ASSFSLRVNEQF

V gene: TRBV13
D gene: .
CDR3 protein: ASTRGALEDTQY

V gene: TRBV5-4
D gene: TRBD1
CDR3 protein: ASSPGGQETQY

V gene: TRBV2
D gene: TRBD1
CDR3 protein: ARRQGSGANVLT

V gene: TRBV19
D gene: .
CDR3 protein: ASTQGGGKLF

V gene: TRBV5-3
D gene: .
CDR3 protein: ARSEGQLFPGSGNTIY

V gene: TRBV7-2
D gene: TRBD2
CDR3 protein: ASSTGTSARDEQF

V gene: TRBV30
D gene: TRBD1
CDR3 protein: AAAGGRNQPQH

V gene: TRBV6-5
D gene: .
CDR3 protein: ASKGWGSSYEQY

V gene: TRBV7-2
D gene: .
CDR3 protein: ASSLARAGRYEQY

V gene: TRBV30
D gene: TRBD1
CDR3 protein: GTGEVYGYT